The next 12 T cell receptor beta chains were all read from a single sample in a study of cytomegalovirus exposure and HLA in healthy donors. It was with 60 Vbeta and 13 Jbeta primers that the PCR ran. The method was immunoSEQ multiplex PCR; TCRdb's version includes in-frame clones alone and lacks a portion of them. This sample has about 160,000 clones, with around nine tenths found just once. The specimen sequenced was PBMCs. These TCRs come from a woman in her thirties in good health and CMV-seronegative.

This clone was picked up one time. CDR3 nucleotide sequence: TGTGCCAGCAGCTGGGGGACTAGCGGGTACAATGAGCAGTTCTTC. This codes for CASSWGTSGYNEQFF. The rearrangement joins TRBV28 to TRBJ2-1; TRBD2 agrees at 12 bases. The ends lost 6 bases at V and 4 bases at J; junction bases unmatched: 4. CDR3 size: 15 residues. Germline V gene data show CDR1 as MDHEN and CDR2 as SYDVKM.

The V and J genes are TRBV5-8 and TRBJ2-5; D unclear. Trimming left V 0 bases short and J 5 bases short, with 5 bases between. The CDR3 runs 12 residues. Germline V gene lookup returns CDR1 SGHTS and CDR2 YDEGEE. The CDR3 protein is CASSLVYETQYF. DNA for the CDR3: TGTGCCAGCAGCTTGGTCTATGAGACCCAGTACTTC.

The chain recombines TRBV10-1 with TRBJ1-1; weak D call: TRBD1 (5 bases). With 0 bases removed from V and 1 base from J, the gap between germline ends came to 12 bases. CDR1 and CDR2 (germline): WNHNN, SYGVQD (reference sequence). This CDR3 has 16 residues. CDR3 residues: CASSESGLCPNTEAFF. The CDR3 DNA reads as TGCGCCAGCAGTGAGTCGGGACTCTGCCCGAACACTGAAGCTTTCTTT.

This chain connects TRBV6-1 to TRBJ1-1; 9 bases map to TRBD1. V shed 8 bases, J shed 0 bases, and the junction held 7 bases outside the gene matches. Germline CDR1 MNHNS, CDR2 SASEGT. This CDR3 has 15 residues. The CDR3 sequence is CASQRRTGVNTEAFF. The CDR3 coding sequence is TGTGCCAGCCAACGACGGACAGGGGTGAACACTGAAGCTTTCTTT.

The chain couples TRBV19 to TRBJ1-1; 9 bases are a match to TRBD1. The V and J ends lost 10 bases and 6 bases, in that order; junction bases with no gene match: 6. The CDR3 sequence is 12 residues long. From germline, CDR1 is LNHDA and CDR2 SQIVND (reference sequence). Written as DNA, the CDR3 is TGTGCCACCCGGGGACAGGGCGCTGAAGCTTTCTTT. Translating gives CATRGQGAEAFF.

The CDR3 DNA reads TGCGCCAGCAGCCCTCCAGGGACCGGACCTGGAGGGAACACCATATATTTT. This gives the protein CASSPPGTGPGGNTIYF. The chain recombines TRBV5-1 with TRBJ1-3; D may be TRBD1 (5 bases). Deletions cut 4 bases from V and 7 bases from J, with 24 bases between. Germline V gene sequence: CDR1 SGHRS, CDR2 YFSETQ. The CDR3 covers 17 residues. Looking up the rest from reference TRBV5-1 and TRBJ1-3 gives the full variable domain: KAGVTQTPRYLIKTRGQQVTLSCSPISGHRSVSWYQQTPGQGLQFLFEYFSETQRNKGNFPGRFSGRQFSNSRSEMNVSTLELGDSALYLCASSPPGTGPGGNTIYFGEGSWLTVV.

The chain employs TRBV7-2 and TRBJ2-5; 16 nucleotides agree with TRBD2. Gene TRBJ2-7 matches the end of the DNA better, so the J call may be wrong. CDR1 SGHTA and CDR2 FQGNSA come from the germline V gene. The CDR3 covers 19 residues. DNA of the CDR3: TGTGCCAGCAACCTACCGGGACTAGCGGGAGGGTACGATCGCTACGAGCAGTACTTC. It translates to CASNLPGLAGGYDRYEQYF.

The CDR3 sequence: CSVATGPSEQYF. Written as DNA, the CDR3 is TGCAGCGTTGCGACAGGGCCCTCCGAGCAGTACTTC. The chain employs TRBV29-1 and TRBJ2-7, with 7 positions matching TRBD1. The length of the CDR3 is 12 residues. V was clipped by 4 bases and J by 6 bases; unmatched bases: 6. Germline assignment: CDR1 SQVTM and CDR2 ANQGSEA.

The chain combines TRBV5-4 with TRBJ2-1; 12 nucleotides agree with TRBD1. V was pared by 4 bases and J by 6 bases, with 8 bases of the junction left unmatched. The germline V gene has CDR1 SGHNT and CDR2 YYREEE (reference sequence). The CDR3 contains 16 residues. For the CDR3, the DNA is TGTGCCAGCAGCCAGGGACAGGGGGCAAGTATCAATGAGCAGTTCTTC. Translated: CASSQGQGASINEQFF.

The gene calls are TRBV2 and TRBJ2-1; 9 nucleotides line up with TRBD1. V lost 4 bases to trimming and J lost 8 bases; unmatched junction nucleotides: 9. CDR1 is SNHLY, CDR2 FYNNEI, per germline. This CDR3 is built from 15 residues. The CDR3 is CASSVRDRDADEQFF. The CDR3 DNA is TGTGCCAGCAGTGTCCGGGACAGGGATGCCGATGAGCAGTTCTTC.

This chain joins TRBV7-6 and TRBJ1-3; the match to TRBD1 covers 10 bases. The V gene's germline CDR1 is SGHVS and CDR2 FNYEAQ. The CDR3 extends over 17 amino acids. V lost 4 bases and J lost 4; bases outside the gene matches: 10. The CDR3 is CASSSAPPDRGGNTIYF. In DNA form, the CDR3 reads TGTGCCAGCAGCTCGGCACCCCCGGACAGGGGGGGAAACACCATATATTTT.

CDR3 nucleotides: TGTGCCAGCAGCTTGCAGGGATGGCCTGGCAATGAGCAGTTCTTC. This encodes CASSLQGWPGNEQFF. The gene calls are TRBV5-6 and TRBJ2-1, with a tentative D call TRBD1 (5 bases). The germline V and J ends were trimmed by 1 base and 6 bases, with 14 bases remaining between them. The CDR3 loop spans 15 amino acids. Germline V gives CDR1 SGHDT, CDR2 YYEEEE.